A single sample gave rise to the 9 T cell receptor beta chains below, sequenced in a study of cytomegalovirus exposure and HLA in healthy donors. Sequencing used immunoSEQ multiplex PCR; TCRdb keeps in-frame clones, though not all of them. The table has about 130,000 clones, just under 85% seen once. Specimen: PBMCs. The receptors originated from a man aged 30 to 39 in good health and CMV-seropositive.

This sequence joins TRBV29-1 and TRBJ1-2, with a tentative D call TRBD1 (6 bases). V was clipped by 7 bases and J by 3 bases, with 24 bases between them. The CDR3 runs to 16 residues. CDR1 is SQVTM, CDR2 ANQGSEA, per germline. The CDR3 DNA reads as TGCAGCGGTTCCAACTTAGGGGGGGCTGGCGACTATGGCTACACCTTC. The encoded protein is CSGSNLGGAGDYGYTF.

The chain recombines TRBV27 with TRBJ2-4, with TRBD1 as a possible D gene (6 bases). Germline lookup yields CDR1 MNHEY and CDR2 SMNVEV (reference sequence). The CDR3 contains 13 residues. With 4 bases removed from V and 13 bases from J, the gap between germline ends came to 17 bases. The CDR3 spells CASSSWARGIQYF. The CDR3 coding sequence is TGTGCCAGCAGTTCATGGGCGAGGGGGATCCAGTACTTC.

The chain has TRBV5-6 and TRBJ2-7, with 10 positions matching TRBD1. Trimming took 4 bases from V and 4 from J; bases not matched to a gene: 8. The CDR3 has 15 amino acids. Germline V gene sequence: CDR1 SGHDT, CDR2 YYEEEE. CDR3 sequence (DNA): TGTGCCAGCAGCAGGACCCGGGACAGGGGATACGAGCAGTACTTC. Its protein product is CASSRTRDRGYEQYF. Combining the CDR3 with reference TRBV5-6 and TRBJ2-7 gives the whole variable domain DAGVTQSPTHLIKTRGQQVTLRCSPKSGHDTVSWYQQALGQGPQFIFQYYEEEERQRGNFPDRFSGHQFPNYSSELNVNALLLGDSALYLCASSRTRDRGYEQYFGPGTRLTVT.

This chain connects TRBV4-3 to TRBJ2-3; 11 positions match TRBD1. The V gene's germline CDR1 is LGHNA and CDR2 YSLEER. This CDR3 is 17 amino acids long. J was trimmed by 2 bases and V by 0 bases; bases with no gene match: 4. CDR3 sequence: CASSQEHGQGATDTQYF. The CDR3 DNA reads TGCGCCAGCAGCCAAGAACACGGACAGGGGGCCACAGATACGCAGTATTTT.

The chain links TRBV15 to TRBJ2-5; tentative D call: TRBD1 (5 bases). Germline V gives CDR1 LNHNV, CDR2 YYDKDF (reference sequence). The CDR3 has 15 residues. The ends were cut back, 8 bases at V and 4 bases at J, with 20 bases in the middle. The DNA for the CDR3 is TGTGCCACCGAAAACATAACAGGACCCCCAGAGACCCAGTACTTC. Its translation is CATENITGPPETQYF.

In its sample, this clone was seen a few times. The chain links TRBV18 to TRBJ1-5; tentative D call: TRBD1 (5 bases). The V end was cut by 3 bases, the J end by 6 bases, with 15 bases between. The CDR3 covers 15 residues. CDR1 and CDR2 from the germline V gene are KGHSH and LQKENI. In DNA form, the CDR3 reads TGTGCCAGCTCACCTGAGCGCAGGGTCCGTCAGCCCCAGCATTTT. Its translation is CASSPERRVRQPQHF. The entire variable domain, with the rest obtained from reference TRBV18 and TRBJ1-5, is as follows: NAGVMQNPRHLVRRRGQEARLRCSPMKGHSHVYWYRQLPEEGLKFMVYLQKENIIDESGMPKERFSAEFPKEGPSILRIQQVVRGDSAAYFCASSPERRVRQPQHFGDGTRLSIL.

The chain joins TRBV11-2 to TRBJ2-5; 7 bases match TRBD2. The CDR3 totals 14 residues. Germline V gene data show CDR1 as SGHAT and CDR2 as FQNNGV. V dropped 1 base and J dropped 5; count of bases not matched to a gene: 4. The chain's CDR3 is CASSLGMGGETQYF. The CDR3 nucleotides read TGTGCCAGCAGCTTAGGGATGGGGGGGGAGACCCAGTACTTC.

The chain is built from TRBV27 and TRBJ1-3; no clear D gene. Germline lookup yields CDR1 MNHEY and CDR2 SMNVEV (reference sequence). The ends were cut back, 5 bases at V and 3 bases at J, with 8 bases in the middle. The CDR3 length is 13 residues. The CDR3 nucleotides read TGTGCCAGCAGTGCGGGGATTGGAAACACCATATATTTT. This codes for CASSAGIGNTIYF.

The chain joins TRBV7-2 to TRBJ2-5, with TRBD1 matching over 7 bases. Per germline, CDR1 SGHTA and CDR2 FQGNSA. This CDR3 has 15 amino acids. V lost 4 bases, J lost 5 bases, and 10 bases stayed unmatched. CDR3 in DNA: TGTGCCAGCAGCTCATTACAGGGGCGGTGGGAGACCCAGTACTTC. Amino acid sequence: CASSSLQGRWETQYF.